This T cell receptor beta chain was documented in a study of identical twins. Each donor was a healthy Caucasian. The CDR3 runs to 15 residues. V was trimmed by 0 bases and J by 7 bases, leaving 14 bases between them. Germline V gene data show CDR1 as SGHRS and CDR2 as YFSETQ. From the 5' RACE reads, TCRdb called clonotypes with MiXCR, one entry per CDR3 protein. The sample shows roughly 770,000 distinct CDR3 sequences, roughly 20% of them seen only once. The data were also submitted as part of a second study, on T cells expressing NK-cell markers. That study reports: In sorted CD3+CD56+NKG2C+, CD3+CD56+NKG2C- and CD3+CD56-NKG2C+ T cells, TCR beta repertoires were obtained. There were four donors in whom these clonotypes also led the CD3+CD56-NKG2C+ fraction.

V is TRBV5-1 and J is TRBJ2-1, with a possible D match to TRBD2 (6 bases). The receptor was derived from a woman younger than 30 in good health. Source material: PBMCs. As DNA, the CDR3 is TGCGCCAGCAGCTTGGAGGGGACTCAAAGGAATGAGCAGTTCTTC. This encodes CASSLEGTQRNEQFF. Combining the CDR3 with reference TRBV5-1 and TRBJ2-1 gives the whole variable domain KAGVTQTPRYLIKTRGQQVTLSCSPISGHRSVSWYQQTPGQGLQFLFEYFSETQRNKGNFPGRFSGRQFSNSRSEMNVSTLELGDSALYLCASSLEGTQRNEQFFGPGTRLTVL.